This T cell receptor (beta chain) was sequenced in a study of beta chain features in type 1 diabetes. Study conclusions and caveats: In type 1 diabetes patients, VDJ junctions had fewer insertions; deletions at these junctions were more frequent. TCRB CDR3 length was moderately but significantly reduced in all four CD4+ subsets of Type 1 diabetes patients.

The V gene's germline CDR1 is SQVTM and CDR2 ANQGSEA. The CDR3 runs to 16 residues. The trim removed 6 bases at V and 1 base at J, leaving 11 bases unmatched. With respect to this clone: Its specificity is unknown.

Every isolated RNA sample was fully reverse transcribed, so sequencing captured expressed TCRB transcripts. Clones were read by immunoSEQ multiplex PCR, and TCRdb kept only the in-frame ones, dropping some. The sample has a few hundred thousand clones, 20% seen once; the top ten hold roughly 0.028%. One heparinised blood draw averaging roughly 120 mL was given by each donor. A CD45RO/CCR7/CD25/CD127/CD95/CD27 panel sorted naive, central memory, regulatory and stem cell-like memory CD4+ cells. The TCR was taken from a woman in her thirties or forties with type 1 diabetes. Input material: naive CD4+ T cells from blood. This chain joins TRBV29-1 and TRBJ2-3, with 9 positions matching TRBD1. CDR3 region: CSVRGLTGGGTDTQYF. As DNA, the CDR3 is TGCAGCGTCCGTGGCCTGACAGGGGGAGGCACAGATACGCAGTATTTT.